This T cell receptor (beta chain) was captured by sequencing in a study of T-cell reconstitution after alpha-beta-depleted transplantation in children. CDR1 is SGDLS and CDR2 is YYNGEE in the germline V gene. This CDR3 comprises 16 residues. V was pared by 0 bases and J by 6 bases, with 8 bases of the junction left unmatched. This clonotype showed up just a few times. TCRbeta library preparation incorporated unique molecular identifiers. TCRdb re-called the PCR reads with MiXCR, one entry per CDR3 protein. The sample carries approximately 340,000 distinct CDR3 sequences, about 9.4% recorded once. The origin of this receptor is a human donor who donated a stem cell graft to a child with acute lymphoblastic leukemia. The rearrangement links TRBV9 to TRBJ2-1; TRBD2 agrees at 8 bases. The sequenced sample was PBMCs from the stem cell graft donor, obtained from the stem cell graft. CDR3 protein: CASSVVSSGIANEQFF. CDR3 DNA sequence: TGTGCCAGCAGCGTAGTTAGTAGCGGGATTGCCAATGAGCAGTTCTTC.